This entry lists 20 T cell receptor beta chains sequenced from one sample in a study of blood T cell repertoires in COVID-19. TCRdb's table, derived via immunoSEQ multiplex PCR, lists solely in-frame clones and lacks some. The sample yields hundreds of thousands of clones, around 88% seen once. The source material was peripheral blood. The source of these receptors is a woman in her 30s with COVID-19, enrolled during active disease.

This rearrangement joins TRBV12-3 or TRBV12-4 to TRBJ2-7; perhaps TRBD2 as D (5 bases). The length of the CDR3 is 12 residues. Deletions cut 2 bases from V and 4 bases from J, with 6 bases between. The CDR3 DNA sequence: TGTGCCAGCAGTTTACGGGAATACGAGCAGTACGTC. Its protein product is CASSLREYEQYV.

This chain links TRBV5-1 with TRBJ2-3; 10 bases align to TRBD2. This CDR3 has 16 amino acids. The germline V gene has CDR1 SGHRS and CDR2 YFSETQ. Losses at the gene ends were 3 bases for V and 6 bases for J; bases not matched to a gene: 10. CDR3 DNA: TGCGCCAGCAGCTCTAGCGGGGGCCAAGGTTGGGATACGCAGTATTTT. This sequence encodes CASSSSGGQGWDTQYF. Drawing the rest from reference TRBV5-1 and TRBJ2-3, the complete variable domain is KAGVTQTPRYLIKTRGQQVTLSCSPISGHRSVSWYQQTPGQGLQFLFEYFSETQRNKGNFPGRFSGRQFSNSRSEMNVSTLELGDSALYLCASSSSGGQGWDTQYFGPGTRLTVL.

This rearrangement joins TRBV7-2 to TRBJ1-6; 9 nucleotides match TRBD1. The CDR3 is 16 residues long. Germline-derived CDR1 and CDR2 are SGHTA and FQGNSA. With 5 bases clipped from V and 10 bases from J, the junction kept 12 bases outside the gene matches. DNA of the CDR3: TGTGCCAGCAGCCCCAATTCCGGGACAGGGTACTCACCCCTCCACTTT. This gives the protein CASSPNSGTGYSPLHF.

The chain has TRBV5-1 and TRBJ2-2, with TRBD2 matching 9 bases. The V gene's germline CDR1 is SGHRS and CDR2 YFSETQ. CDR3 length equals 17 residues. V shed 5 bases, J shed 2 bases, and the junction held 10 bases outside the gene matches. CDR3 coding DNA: TGCGCCAGCAGAGTGACTAGCGGAGGACCAAACACCGGGGAGCTGTTTTTT. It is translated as CASRVTSGGPNTGELFF. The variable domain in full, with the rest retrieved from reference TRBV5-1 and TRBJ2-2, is KAGVTQTPRYLIKTRGQQVTLSCSPISGHRSVSWYQQTPGQGLQFLFEYFSETQRNKGNFPGRFSGRQFSNSRSEMNVSTLELGDSALYLCASRVTSGGPNTGELFFGEGSRLTVL.

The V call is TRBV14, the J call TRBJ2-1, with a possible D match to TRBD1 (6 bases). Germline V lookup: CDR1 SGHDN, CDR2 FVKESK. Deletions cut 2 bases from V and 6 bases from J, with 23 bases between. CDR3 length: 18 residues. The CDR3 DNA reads TGTGCCAGCAGCCAAACCCTCCTGGCAGGGGTTAATGGCAATGAGCAGTTCTTC. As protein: CASSQTLLAGVNGNEQFF.

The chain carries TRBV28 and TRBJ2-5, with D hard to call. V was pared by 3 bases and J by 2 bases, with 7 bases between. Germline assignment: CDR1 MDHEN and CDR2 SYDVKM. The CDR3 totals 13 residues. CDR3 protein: CASSFISQETQYF. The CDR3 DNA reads TGTGCCAGCAGTTTTATATCTCAAGAGACCCAGTACTTC.

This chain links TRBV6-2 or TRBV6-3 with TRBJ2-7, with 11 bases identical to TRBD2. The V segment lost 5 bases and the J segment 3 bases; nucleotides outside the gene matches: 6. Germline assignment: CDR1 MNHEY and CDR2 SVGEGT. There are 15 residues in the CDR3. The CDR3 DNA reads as TGTGCCAGCAGTCAGGGACTAGCGGACCTCTACGAGCAGTACTTC. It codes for CASSQGLADLYEQYF.

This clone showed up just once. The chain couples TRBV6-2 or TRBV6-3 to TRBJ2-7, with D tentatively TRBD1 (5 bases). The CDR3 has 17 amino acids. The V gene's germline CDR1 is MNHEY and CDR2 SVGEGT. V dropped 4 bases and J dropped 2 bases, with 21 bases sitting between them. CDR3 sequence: CASSSFSPTTVTYEQYV. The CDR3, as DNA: TGTGCCAGCAGTTCCTTCTCCCCAACGACAGTAACCTACGAGCAGTACGTC.

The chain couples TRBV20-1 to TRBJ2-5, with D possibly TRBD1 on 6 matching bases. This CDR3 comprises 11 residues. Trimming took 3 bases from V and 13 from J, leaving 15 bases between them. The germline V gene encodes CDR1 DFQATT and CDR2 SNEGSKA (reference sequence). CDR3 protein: CSASRGTTWYF. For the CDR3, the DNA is TGCAGTGCTAGTAGGGGGACGACCTGGTACTTC.

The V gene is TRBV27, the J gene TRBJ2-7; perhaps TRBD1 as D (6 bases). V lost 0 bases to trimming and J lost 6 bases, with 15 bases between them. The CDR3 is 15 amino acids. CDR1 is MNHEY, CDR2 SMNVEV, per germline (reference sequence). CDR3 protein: CASSLSRGPRGEQYF. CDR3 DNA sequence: TGTGCCAGCAGTTTATCAAGGGGTCCCAGGGGCGAGCAGTACTTC.

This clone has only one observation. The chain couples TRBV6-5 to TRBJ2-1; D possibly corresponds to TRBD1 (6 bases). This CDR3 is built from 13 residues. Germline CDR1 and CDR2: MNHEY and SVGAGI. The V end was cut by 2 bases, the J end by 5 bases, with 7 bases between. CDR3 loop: CASSYGGHNEQFF. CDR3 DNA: TGTGCCAGCAGTTACGGGGGCCACAATGAGCAGTTCTTC.

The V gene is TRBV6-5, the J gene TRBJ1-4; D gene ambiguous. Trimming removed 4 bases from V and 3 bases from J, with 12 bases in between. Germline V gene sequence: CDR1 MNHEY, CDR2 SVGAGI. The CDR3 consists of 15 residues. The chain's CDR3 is CASSSRKIANEKLFF. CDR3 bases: TGTGCCAGCAGTTCTAGGAAGATCGCTAATGAAAAACTGTTTTTT.

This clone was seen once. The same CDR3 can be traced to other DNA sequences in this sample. The chain's CDR3 is CASSLDRGQETQYF. The CDR3 DNA is TGCGCCAGCAGCTTGGACAGGGGGCAAGAGACCCAGTACTTC. V usage is TRBV5-1 and J usage is TRBJ2-5; 8 positions match TRBD1. CDR1 is SGHRS and CDR2 is YFSETQ in the germline V gene. This CDR3 is 14 amino acids long. Trimming took 0 bases from V and 2 from J; bases not matched to a gene: 0.

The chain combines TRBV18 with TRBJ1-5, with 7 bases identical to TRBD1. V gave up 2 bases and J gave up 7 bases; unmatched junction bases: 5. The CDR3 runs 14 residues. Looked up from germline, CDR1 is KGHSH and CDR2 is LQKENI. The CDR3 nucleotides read TGTGCCAGCTCACCAGGACAGGCCGCCCAGCCCCAGCATTTT. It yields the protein CASSPGQAAQPQHF.

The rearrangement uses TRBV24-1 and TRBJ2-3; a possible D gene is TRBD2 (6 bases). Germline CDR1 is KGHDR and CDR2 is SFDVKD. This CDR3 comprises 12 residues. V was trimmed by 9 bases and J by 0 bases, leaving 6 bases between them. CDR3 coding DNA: TGTGCCACCGGGACTAGCACAGATACGCAGTATTTT. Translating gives CATGTSTDTQYF.

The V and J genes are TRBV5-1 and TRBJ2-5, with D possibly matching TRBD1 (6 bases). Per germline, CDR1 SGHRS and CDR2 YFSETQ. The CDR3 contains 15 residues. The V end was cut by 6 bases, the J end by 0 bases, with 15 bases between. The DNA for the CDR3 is TGCGCCAGCACTCCGGCGAGACAGGACCAAGAGACCCAGTACTTC. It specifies CASTPARQDQETQYF.

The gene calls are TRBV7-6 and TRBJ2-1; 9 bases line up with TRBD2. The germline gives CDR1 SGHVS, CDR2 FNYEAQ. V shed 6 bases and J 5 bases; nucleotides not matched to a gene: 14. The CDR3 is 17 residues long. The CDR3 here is CASSPFWREGLNNEQFF. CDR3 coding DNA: TGTGCCAGCAGTCCTTTTTGGCGGGAGGGATTAAACAATGAGCAGTTCTTC.

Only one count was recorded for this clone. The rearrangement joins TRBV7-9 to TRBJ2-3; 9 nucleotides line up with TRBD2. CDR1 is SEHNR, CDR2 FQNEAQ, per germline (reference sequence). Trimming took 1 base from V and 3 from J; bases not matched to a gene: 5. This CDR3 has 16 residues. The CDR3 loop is CASSLGGGAETDTQYF. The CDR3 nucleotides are TGTGCCAGCAGCTTAGGCGGGGGGGCCGAGACAGATACGCAGTATTTT.

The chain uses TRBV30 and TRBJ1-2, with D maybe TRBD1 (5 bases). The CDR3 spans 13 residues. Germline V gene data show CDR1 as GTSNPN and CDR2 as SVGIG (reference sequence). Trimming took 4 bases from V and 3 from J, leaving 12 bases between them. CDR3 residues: CAWNRLEYYGYTF. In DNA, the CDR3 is TGTGCCTGGAACAGGCTGGAGTACTATGGCTACACCTTC. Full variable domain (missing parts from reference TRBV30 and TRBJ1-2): SQTIHQWPATLVQPVGSPLSLECTVEGTSNPNLYWYRQAAGRGLQLLFYSVGIGQISSEVPQNLSASRPQDRQFILSSKKLLLSDSGFYLCAWNRLEYYGYTFGSGTRLTVV.

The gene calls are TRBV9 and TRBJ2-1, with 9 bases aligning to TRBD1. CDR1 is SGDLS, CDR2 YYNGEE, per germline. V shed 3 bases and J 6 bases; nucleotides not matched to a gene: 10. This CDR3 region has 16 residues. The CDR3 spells CASSERGDRESNEQFF. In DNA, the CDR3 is TGTGCCAGCAGCGAGCGCGGGGACAGGGAAAGCAATGAGCAGTTCTTC.